These 3 T cell receptor beta chains came from one sample sequenced in a study of read filtering for tumor transcriptome and immune sequencing. The library was built from roughly 400 ng RNA with molecular barcoded adaptors for alpha/delta and beta/gamma chains. MiXCR, run by TCRdb on the reads, gives a single entry per CDR3 protein. The sample lists about 2,500 distinct CDR3 sequences; 60% to 80% were seen once. Sequenced material: a population of CD138-negative cells sorted from bone marrow. Receptors were obtained from a donor at least 40 years old with multiple myeloma. This table probably holds off-target reads from a library built for another chain.

This clonotype was observed a handful of times. The germline gene is not matched at one end of the junction; a read error may be the cause. J is TRBJ2-1 and V is TRBV30; D is unclear. CDR1 GTSNPN and CDR2 SVGIG come from the germline V gene (reference sequence). The CDR3 length is 12 residues. The DNA for the CDR3 is TGTGCCTGGAGTCCGGTTTCCCACACCTCTCTCTTC. Residues: CAWSPVSHTSLF.

The genes are TRBV11-2 and TRBJ1-5; D remains unclear. V was trimmed by 2 bases and J by 7 bases, leaving 9 bases between them. This CDR3 contains 13 residues. Germline loops: CDR1 SGHAT, CDR2 FQNNGV. DNA for the CDR3: TGTGCCAGCAGCTTAAATGGAGACCAGCCCCAGCATTTT. It is translated as CASSLNGDQPQHF.

This chain joins TRBV28 and TRBJ2-7; D ambiguous. Germline assignment: CDR1 MDHEN and CDR2 SYDVKM. V was trimmed by 3 bases and J by 0 bases, leaving 6 bases between them. There are 13 residues in the CDR3. CDR3 protein: CASSLDSSYEQYF. CDR3 in DNA: TGTGCCAGCAGTTTGGATAGCTCCTACGAGCAGTACTTC. Supplemented by reference TRBV28 and TRBJ2-7, the full variable domain reads DVKVTQSSRYLVKRTGEKVFLECVQDMDHENMFWYRQDPGLGLRLIYFSYDVKMKEKGDIPEGYSVSREKKERFSLILESASTNQTSMYLCASSLDSSYEQYFGPGTRLTVT.